The 21 T cell receptor beta chains presented below share a single source sample, sequenced in a study of vaccination and CD4 T cells after COVID-19. As for treatment: approximately nine-day PBMC culture with coronavirus spike peptide pools or control peptides (ViraFEST assay). Which antigens these TCRs recognize remains unknown. Sequencing of the DNA from cultured CD4+ T cells was carried out with the Oncomine TCR Beta short-read assay. TCRdb fed the PCR reads into MiXCR, producing one record per CDR3 protein. Of 15,000 to 16,000 distinct CDR3 sequences in the sample, around 70% are singletons; the top ten hold about 4.6%. The source material was CD4+ T cells from blood, cultured in vitro. These receptor sequences come from a human donor who had recovered from COVID-19.

The CDR3 bases are TGTGCCAGCAGTGAGAGAGGCGACCCGATGGAGCCCCTCCACTTT. This sequence encodes CASSERGDPMEPLHF. The rearrangement joins TRBV6-1 to TRBJ1-6, with no clear D. The V gene's germline CDR1 is MNHNS and CDR2 SASEGT. Between the trimmed V and J ends, which lost 3 bases and 13 bases, there was a span of 19 bases. The CDR3 extends over 15 amino acids.

This clonotype appeared a single time. The V and J genes are TRBV4-1 and TRBJ2-5; TRBD2 matches 8 bases. Germline assignment: CDR1 MGHRA and CDR2 YSYEKL. V was pared by 4 bases and J by 1 base, with 8 bases of the junction left unmatched. This CDR3 contains 16 residues. CDR3 region: CASSRRSSGSQETQYF. In DNA, the CDR3 is TGCGCCAGCAGCCGTAGGTCTAGCGGGTCCCAAGAGACCCAGTACTTC.

This clonotype turned up a few times. The chain combines TRBV11-2 with TRBJ1-1; no firm D call. The CDR3 consists of 15 residues. Germline CDR1 and CDR2: SGHAT and FQNNGV. Between the trimmed V and J ends, which lost 5 bases and 4 bases, there was a span of 17 bases. CDR3 amino acids: CASSQRLGIRTEAFF. The CDR3 region has the DNA TGTGCCAGCAGCCAGAGGCTAGGAATTCGCACTGAAGCTTTCTTT.

This chain links TRBV10-3 with TRBJ1-2, with 10 bases identical to TRBD1. Germline V gives CDR1 ENHRY, CDR2 SYGVKD. The CDR3 totals 14 residues. V lost 5 bases and J lost 3; bases outside the gene matches: 3. The CDR3 DNA reads as TGTGCCATCAGTCGACAGGGGGCGTACTATGGCTACACCTTC. Its translation is CAISRQGAYYGYTF.

The chain employs TRBV27 and TRBJ2-3; 12 nucleotides line up with TRBD1. V lost 6 bases, J lost 2 bases, and 9 bases stayed unmatched. CDR1 is MNHEY and CDR2 is SMNVEV in the germline V gene (reference sequence). This CDR3 is 17 amino acids long. The CDR3 sequence: CASRRDRGRGDTDTQYF. CDR3 coding DNA: TGTGCCAGCAGACGGGACAGGGGGCGAGGTGACACAGATACGCAGTATTTT.

This clonotype has only a few counts. The gene calls are TRBV27 and TRBJ2-5, with 8 nucleotides matching TRBD2. Germline CDR1 MNHEY, CDR2 SMNVEV (reference sequence). The CDR3 loop spans 17 amino acids. Germline trimming cut 0 bases from V and 1 base from J; bases unmatched to any gene: 7. CDR3 residues: CASSLSFSGGLQETQYF. CDR3 bases: TGTGCCAGCAGTTTATCGTTCAGCGGGGGCCTCCAAGAGACCCAGTACTTC.

The chain is built from TRBV30 and TRBJ2-4, with 9 bases that match TRBD2. Germline CDR1 is GTSNPN and CDR2 is SVGIG (reference sequence). CDR3 length: 13 amino acids. After removal of 5 bases from V and 8 bases from J, the junction contained 7 bases not matched to a gene. CDR3 region: CAWRRTSADIQYF. CDR3 DNA: TGTGCCTGGCGACGGACTAGCGCCGACATTCAGTACTTC.

The chain couples TRBV2 to TRBJ2-3; 14 nucleotides align to TRBD2. Germline V gene data show CDR1 as SNHLY and CDR2 as FYNNEI. Trimming cost V 7 bases and J 0 bases; bases outside gene matches: 9. The CDR3 covers 18 residues. Here the CDR3 DNA reads TGTGCCAGCACCGGACTAGCGGGAGGTTATGCTAGCACAGATACGCAGTATTTT. This sequence encodes CASTGLAGGYASTDTQYF.

V usage is TRBV27 and J usage is TRBJ1-1, with TRBD1 as a possible D gene (5 bases). CDR3 length: 16 residues. Germline V lookup: CDR1 MNHEY, CDR2 SMNVEV (reference sequence). V was trimmed by 6 bases and J by 1 base, leaving 18 bases between them. DNA of the CDR3: TGTGCCAGCAGACTCACGGGGGGGGGAAAGAACACTGAAGCTTTCTTT. Translated, it gives CASRLTGGGKNTEAFF.

The chain couples TRBV27 to TRBJ1-1; D ambiguous. Trimming cost V 7 bases and J 0 bases, with 15 bases left between them. This CDR3 contains 15 residues. The germline V gene encodes CDR1 MNHEY and CDR2 SMNVEV (reference sequence). In nucleotides, the CDR3 is TGTGCCAGCATCCGATTTGCGGGGTTGAACACTGAAGCTTTCTTT. Its translation: CASIRFAGLNTEAFF.

The CDR3 loop reads CASSYGGDGNTIYF. The CDR3 DNA sequence: TGTGCCAGCAGTTACGGAGGGGATGGAAACACCATATATTTT. The rearrangement links TRBV6-5 to TRBJ1-3; TRBD1 might be the D (5 bases). This CDR3 comprises 14 residues. Trimming removed 2 bases at V and 3 bases at J, with 8 bases between. Germline V gene data show CDR1 as MNHEY and CDR2 as SVGAGI.

This clonotype was detected a few times. The chain couples TRBV20-1 to TRBJ1-2; TRBD1 is a possible D gene (5 bases). Germline values: CDR1 DFQATT, CDR2 SNEGSKA (reference sequence). There are 14 residues in the CDR3. V shed 5 bases and J shed 0 bases, with 13 bases lying between them. The CDR3 reads CSAALWGTNYGYTF. The CDR3 DNA reads TGCAGTGCTGCCCTTTGGGGCACTAACTATGGCTACACCTTC.

The rearrangement links TRBV7-2 to TRBJ2-5; TRBD2 matches at 8 bases. Looked up from germline, CDR1 is SGHTA and CDR2 is FQGNSA. The ends lost 5 bases at V and 5 bases at J; junction bases unmatched: 7. This CDR3 has 14 residues. CDR3 coding DNA: TGTGCCAGCAGCGCCAGCGGGAGAGGGGAGACCCAGTACTTC. Its protein product is CASSASGRGETQYF. The variable domain in full, completed from reference TRBV7-2 and TRBJ2-5, reads GAGVSQSPSNKVTEKGKDVELRCDPISGHTALYWYRQSLGQGLEFLIYFQGNSAPDKSGLPSDRFSAERTGGSVSTLTIQRTQQEDSAVYLCASSASGRGETQYFGPGTRLLVL.

J is TRBJ2-3 and V is TRBV25-1, with D tentatively TRBD2 (5 bases). Germline V gene data show CDR1 as MGHDK and CDR2 as SYGVNS. Trimming shortened V by 1 base and J by 2 bases, and 10 bases separated the two germline ends. The CDR3 has 15 amino acids. CDR3 in DNA: TGTGCCAGCAGTGAATCAGGCGGGCCCACAGATACGCAGTATTTT. This codes for CASSESGGPTDTQYF.

Here the CDR3 reads CSAPDGYTF. The DNA for the CDR3 is TGCAGTGCCCCGGATGGCTACACCTTC. This chain links TRBV20-1 with TRBJ1-2; no clear D. CDR1 is DFQATT, CDR2 SNEGSKA, per germline (reference sequence). This CDR3 is 9 amino acids long. Between the trimmed V and J ends, which lost 6 bases and 6 bases, there was a span of 5 bases.

This rearrangement joins TRBV24-1 to TRBJ2-2, with TRBD1 identical over 7 bases. This CDR3 region has 17 residues. Germline trimming cut 0 bases from V and 7 bases from J; bases unmatched to any gene: 10. Germline values: CDR1 KGHDR, CDR2 SFDVKD. The CDR3 coding sequence is TGTGCCACCAGTGATTTGAGGGGAACAGGGGCCTACGGGGAGCTGTTTTTT. Its protein product is CATSDLRGTGAYGELFF.

This clonotype has just one count. The V call is TRBV7-2, the J call TRBJ1-1, with TRBD1 matching 8 bases. CDR1 and CDR2 from the germline V gene are SGHTA and FQGNSA. This CDR3 region has 15 residues. V gave up 4 bases and J gave up 1 base; unmatched junction bases: 5. The DNA for the CDR3 is TGTGCCAGCAGCTATTGGACAGGGCCGAACACTGAAGCTTTCTTT. It yields the protein CASSYWTGPNTEAFF.

The chain is built from TRBV28 and TRBJ2-3; D is ambiguous. The V end was cut by 5 bases, the J end by 2 bases, with 14 bases between. The CDR3 runs to 15 residues. The germline gives CDR1 MDHEN, CDR2 SYDVKM. The CDR3 region is CASSSPRRPTDTQYF. The DNA for the CDR3 is TGTGCCAGCAGTAGCCCGAGGCGGCCCACAGATACGCAGTATTTT.

CDR3 nucleotide sequence: TGCAGTGCTAGAGATTTCCTTCGGAGTCAAGAGACCCAGTACTTC. It translates to CSARDFLRSQETQYF. The chain uses TRBV20-1 and TRBJ2-5; D uncertain. Germline V lookup: CDR1 DFQATT, CDR2 SNEGSKA (reference sequence). The V end lost 0 bases, the J end lost 2 bases, and 13 bases lay between the germline ends. CDR3 size: 15 residues.

The chain employs TRBV30 and TRBJ1-2; D may be TRBD1 (5 bases). This CDR3 is 12 amino acids long. V was clipped by 4 bases and J by 8 bases, with 14 bases between them. From germline, CDR1 is GTSNPN and CDR2 SVGIG (reference sequence). CDR3 sequence reads: CAWMGGARGYTF. The CDR3 nucleotides are TGTGCCTGGATGGGGGGTGCAAGGGGCTACACCTTC.

Concerning this clonotype: Germline is not matched at one junction end, which may reflect a read error. The chain uses TRBV20-1 and TRBJ1-1; D uncertain. CDR1 is DFQATT and CDR2 is SNEGSKA in the germline V gene (reference sequence). CDR3 size: 13 residues. The chain's CDR3 is CSARDTIGTEAFF. For the CDR3, the DNA is TGCAGTGCTCGAGACACTATTGGCACTGAAGCTTTCTTT.